The next 20 T cell receptor beta chains were all read from a single sample in a study of blood T cell repertoires in COVID-19. Here immunoSEQ multiplex PCR was the method, and the copy in TCRdb shows in-frame clones only, minus some. The sample consists of a few hundred thousand clones, roughly 80% of them appearing once. Source material: PBMCs or T cells enriched from blood (not recorded which). These receptors all stem from a man between 50 and 59 years old who had recovered from COVID-19.

V usage is TRBV10-3 and J usage is TRBJ1-5; D possibly corresponds to TRBD1 (6 bases). V lost 10 bases and J lost 1, with 17 bases in between. The CDR3 is 15 residues long. CDR1 is ENHRY and CDR2 is SYGVKD in the germline V gene. CDR3 in amino acids: CATAGGIESNQPQHF. The CDR3 DNA sequence: TGTGCCACAGCGGGGGGCATTGAAAGCAATCAGCCCCAGCATTTT.

This clone was found once. The rearrangement uses TRBV27 and TRBJ1-5; a weak D match, TRBD1 (5 bases). Germline CDR1 MNHEY, CDR2 SMNVEV (reference sequence). The germline V and J ends were trimmed by 3 bases and 0 bases, with 12 bases remaining between them. The CDR3 length is 16 residues. CDR3 residues: CASSFGGGISNQPQHF. Written as DNA, the CDR3 is TGTGCCAGCAGTTTCGGCGGGGGGATTAGCAATCAGCCCCAGCATTTT.

This chain connects TRBV11-2 to TRBJ1-1; D unresolved. V was cut by 1 base and J by 10 bases, with 7 bases left in between. This CDR3 has 11 amino acids. The germline CDR1 and CDR2 sequences are SGHAT and FQNNGV. CDR3 nucleotide sequence: TGTGCCAGCAGCTTAGGGAGACGAGCTTTCTTT. Its protein product is CASSLGRRAFF.

J is TRBJ1-5 and V is TRBV7-8; the match to TRBD1 covers 7 bases. Germline lookup yields CDR1 SGHVS and CDR2 FQNEAQ. The CDR3 spans 14 residues. Trimming cost V 5 bases and J 5 bases; bases outside gene matches: 6. The CDR3 sequence is CASSQTGYDQPQHF. CDR3 in DNA: TGTGCCAGCAGCCAGACAGGGTATGATCAGCCCCAGCATTTT.

The V call is TRBV10-3, the J call TRBJ1-2, with 9 bases fitting TRBD1. The V segment lost 4 bases and the J segment 4 bases; nucleotides outside the gene matches: 10. This CDR3 is 16 amino acids long. The germline CDR1 and CDR2 sequences are ENHRY and SYGVKD. The CDR3 sequence is CAISGTGERWGYGYTF. CDR3 nucleotides: TGTGCCATCAGTGGGACAGGGGAGAGGTGGGGCTATGGCTACACCTTC.

The chain carries TRBV28 and TRBJ2-1; 7 positions match TRBD1. Germline V lookup: CDR1 MDHEN, CDR2 SYDVKM. V was pared by 5 bases and J by 10 bases, with 2 bases of the junction left unmatched. CDR3 length: 11 residues. The CDR3 DNA follows: TGTGCCAGCAGTAACAGGGGAGAGCAGTTCTTC. It encodes CASSNRGEQFF.

This clone was seen more than once but under ten times. This rearrangement joins TRBV19 to TRBJ2-3, with D perhaps TRBD2 (6 bases). The CDR3 spans 16 residues. From germline, CDR1 is LNHDA and CDR2 SQIVND (reference sequence). Trimming removed 2 bases at V and 5 bases at J, with 17 bases between. CDR3 residues: CASSIRKTGVLDTQYF. CDR3 in DNA: TGTGCCAGTAGTATACGTAAAACGGGAGTTTTAGATACGCAGTATTTT.

The V call is TRBV6-5, the J call TRBJ1-2; 10 bases are shared with TRBD1. Germline CDR1 MNHEY, CDR2 SVGAGI. With V trimmed by 4 bases and J by 7 bases, 3 bases remained unmatched. The CDR3 extends over 13 amino acids. This chain's CDR3 is CASSFRQGAGYTF. In DNA, the CDR3 is TGTGCCAGCAGTTTTAGACAGGGGGCTGGCTACACCTTC.

The rearrangement joins TRBV7-3 to TRBJ2-5; the match to TRBD2 covers 8 bases. Trimming at V came to 3 bases and at J to 5 bases, leaving 8 bases not matched to a gene. The CDR3 totals 15 residues. The V gene's germline CDR1 is SGHTA and CDR2 FQGTGA. As DNA, the CDR3 is TGTGCCAGCAGCTTTGCGGCGGGGGGTATCGAGACCCAGTACTTC. Translation: CASSFAAGGIETQYF.

The chain recombines TRBV11-3 with TRBJ1-2; 7 bases line up with TRBD1. V gave up 0 bases and J gave up 4 bases; unmatched junction bases: 17. Per germline, CDR1 SGHNT and CDR2 YENEEA. This CDR3 has 19 residues. The CDR3 DNA reads as TGTGCCAGCAGCTTAGAGACCCCATTGGACAGGCGGAAGCCCTATGGCTACACCTTC. It translates to CASSLETPLDRRKPYGYTF. Drawing the rest from reference TRBV11-3 and TRBJ1-2, the complete variable domain is EAGVVQSPRYKIIEKKQPVAFWCNPISGHNTLYWYLQNLGQGPELLIRYENEEAVDDSQLPKDRFSAERLKGVDSTLKIQPAELGDSAVYLCASSLETPLDRRKPYGYTFGSGTRLTVV.

V and J are TRBV9 and TRBJ1-1, with D unclear. This CDR3 contains 14 residues. CDR1 and CDR2 (germline): SGDLS, YYNGEE. Trimming cost V 6 bases and J 0 bases, with 12 bases left between them. CDR3 residues: CASTKSHMNTEAFF. As DNA, the CDR3 is TGTGCCAGCACCAAATCCCACATGAACACTGAAGCTTTCTTT.

This clone was detected once. The V call is TRBV7-8, the J call TRBJ1-3; D remains unclear. CDR1 SGHVS and CDR2 FQNEAQ come from the germline V gene. Trimming shortened V by 2 bases and J by 0 bases, and 11 bases separated the two germline ends. CDR3 length equals 16 residues. The CDR3 nucleotides read TGTGCCAGCAGCTTAATTCTCGGGAGCTCTGGAAACACCATATATTTT. Translation: CASSLILGSSGNTIYF.

The sample holds many counts of this clone. The CDR3 sequence is CASSRDRAGEQYF. The CDR3 nucleotides are TGCGCCAGCAGTCGGGACAGGGCTGGCGAGCAGTACTTC. The chain employs TRBV10-1 and TRBJ2-7; 9 bases agree with TRBD1. The germline V gene encodes CDR1 WNHNN and CDR2 SYGVQD (reference sequence). The trim removed 5 bases at V and 6 bases at J, leaving 5 bases unmatched. The CDR3 has 13 amino acids.

The rearrangement uses TRBV12-3 or TRBV12-4 and TRBJ2-1; TRBD2 might be the D (6 bases). Trimming removed 3 bases at V and 16 bases at J, with 16 bases between. CDR3 length equals 12 residues. The CDR3 spells CASSFVTRELFF. CDR3 nucleotide sequence: TGTGCCAGCAGTTTTGTGACTAGAGAGCTATTCTTC.

This clone was seen more than once but under ten times. The gene calls are TRBV11-3 and TRBJ2-3; TRBD1 aligns across 8 bases. V trimming: 6 bases; J trimming: 4 bases; junction bases outside the gene matches: 6. Germline CDR1 is SGHNT and CDR2 is YENEEA. There are 14 residues in the CDR3. As DNA, the CDR3 is TGTGCCAGCAGACCAGGACAGGGCGCAGATACGCAGTATTTT. Residues: CASRPGQGADTQYF.

The rearrangement uses TRBV7-3 and TRBJ2-7, with 7 bases aligning to TRBD1. V shed 5 bases, J shed 6 bases, and the junction held 13 bases outside the gene matches. The length of the CDR3 is 15 residues. Germline CDR1 reads SGHTA; CDR2 reads FQGTGA. The CDR3 reads CASSASGTEKSEQYF. CDR3 DNA sequence: TGTGCCAGCAGCGCATCCGGGACAGAAAAGAGCGAGCAGTACTTC.

The CDR3, as DNA: TGCAGTGCTTTCAGGAATGAGCAGTTCTTC. It codes for CSAFRNEQFF. The V and J genes are TRBV20-1 and TRBJ2-1; D uncertain. The length of the CDR3 is 10 residues. Germline values: CDR1 DFQATT, CDR2 SNEGSKA (reference sequence). With 5 bases removed from V and 7 bases from J, the gap between germline ends came to 6 bases.

The CDR3 protein is CASSLGPPSGGNTIYF. DNA for the CDR3: TGCGCCAGCAGCTTGGGTCCGCCTTCGGGTGGAAACACCATATATTTT. The J gene is TRBJ1-3, the V gene TRBV5-1; D is unresolved. The germline V gene encodes CDR1 SGHRS and CDR2 YFSETQ. The V gene lost 0 bases and the J gene lost 3 bases, with 13 bases spanning the gap. The CDR3 contains 16 residues.

The CDR3 spells CASSGQTGELFF. CDR3 sequence (DNA): TGCGCCAGCAGCGGACAGACCGGGGAGCTGTTTTTT. The genes are TRBV10-1 and TRBJ2-2; tentatively, D is TRBD1 (6 bases). Germline V gene data show CDR1 as WNHNN and CDR2 as SYGVQD (reference sequence). The V end lost 6 bases, the J end lost 5 bases, and 7 bases lay between the germline ends. This CDR3 is 12 amino acids long.

The chain combines TRBV3-1 (or the pseudogene TRBV3-2) with TRBJ2-3; D might be TRBD2 (5 bases). The germline gives CDR1 LGHDT, CDR2 YNNKEL (reference sequence). V dropped 1 base and J dropped 1 base, with 9 bases sitting between them. There are 15 residues in the CDR3. The CDR3, as DNA: TGTGCCAGCAGCCAAGGTAGAGCGGGCACAGATACGCAGTATTTT. This codes for CASSQGRAGTDTQYF.